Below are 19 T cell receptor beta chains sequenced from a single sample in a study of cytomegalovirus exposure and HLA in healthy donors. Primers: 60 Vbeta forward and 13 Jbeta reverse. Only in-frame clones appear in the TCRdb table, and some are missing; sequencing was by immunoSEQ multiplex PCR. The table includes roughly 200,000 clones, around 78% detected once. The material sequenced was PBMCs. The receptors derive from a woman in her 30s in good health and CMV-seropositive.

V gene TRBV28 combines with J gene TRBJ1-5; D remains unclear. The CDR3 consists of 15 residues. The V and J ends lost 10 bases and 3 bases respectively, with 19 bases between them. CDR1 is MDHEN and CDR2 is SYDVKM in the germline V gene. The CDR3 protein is CATYPPLGDNQPQHF. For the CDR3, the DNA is TGTGCCACCTATCCCCCACTCGGAGACAATCAGCCCCAGCATTTT.

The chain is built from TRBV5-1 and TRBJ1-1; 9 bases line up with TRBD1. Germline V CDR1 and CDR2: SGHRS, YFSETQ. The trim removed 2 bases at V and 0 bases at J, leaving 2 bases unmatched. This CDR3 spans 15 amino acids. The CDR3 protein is CASSLQGALNTEAFF. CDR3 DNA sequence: TGCGCCAGCAGCTTACAGGGGGCTTTGAACACTGAAGCTTTCTTT.

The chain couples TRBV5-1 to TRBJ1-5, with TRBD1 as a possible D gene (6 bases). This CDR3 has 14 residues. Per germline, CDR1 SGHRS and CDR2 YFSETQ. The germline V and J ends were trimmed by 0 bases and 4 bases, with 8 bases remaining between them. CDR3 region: CASSLEGGNQPQHF. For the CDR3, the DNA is TGCGCCAGCAGCTTGGAGGGGGGGAATCAGCCCCAGCATTTT.

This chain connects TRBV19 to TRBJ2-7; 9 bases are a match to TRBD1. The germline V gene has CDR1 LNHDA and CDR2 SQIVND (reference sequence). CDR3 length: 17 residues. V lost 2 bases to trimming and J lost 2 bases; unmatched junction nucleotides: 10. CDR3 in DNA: TGTGCCAGTAGTATAAGGGGCCAGGGACAGGGCCCCTACGAGCAGTACTTC. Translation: CASSIRGQGQGPYEQYF.

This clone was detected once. CDR3: CASSEALQGGGETQYF. The DNA for the CDR3 is TGTGCCAGCAGTGAAGCGCTGCAGGGGGGCGGAGAGACCCAGTACTTC. V gene TRBV6-1 combines with J gene TRBJ2-5, with D perhaps TRBD1 (7 bases). Germline assignment: CDR1 MNHNS and CDR2 SASEGT. Trimming stripped 0 bases from V and 4 bases from J, with 15 bases between. The length of the CDR3 is 16 residues.

In DNA form, the CDR3 reads TGTGCCAGCAGTTGGGACAGGGAGCAGTACTTC. This codes for CASSWDREQYF. This chain uses TRBV2 with TRBJ2-7; TRBD1 agrees at 8 bases. The CDR3 sequence is 11 residues long. With 5 bases clipped from V and 7 bases from J, the junction kept 1 base outside the gene matches. Per the germline V gene, CDR1 is SNHLY and CDR2 is FYNNEI.

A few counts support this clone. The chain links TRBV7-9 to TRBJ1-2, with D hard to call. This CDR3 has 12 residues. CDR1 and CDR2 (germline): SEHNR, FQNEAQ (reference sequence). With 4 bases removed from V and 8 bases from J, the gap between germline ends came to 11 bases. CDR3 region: CASSSPPAGYTF. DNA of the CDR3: TGTGCCAGCAGCTCCCCCCCCGCGGGCTACACCTTC. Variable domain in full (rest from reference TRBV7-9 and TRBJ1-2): DTGVSQNPRHKITKRGQNVTFRCDPISEHNRLYWYRQTLGQGPEFLTYFQNEAQLEKSRLLSDRFSAERPKGSFSTLEIQRTEQGDSAMYLCASSSPPAGYTFGSGTRLTVV.

As DNA, the CDR3 is TGCGCCAGCAGCCAAGACGGGGACAGGGCCTCTGGAAACACCATATATTTT. As protein: CASSQDGDRASGNTIYF. The chain recombines TRBV4-3 with TRBJ1-3; 9 nucleotides align to TRBD1. In germline, CDR1 is LGHNA, CDR2 YSLEER. J gave up 0 bases and V 0 bases, and 3 bases lay outside the gene matches. CDR3 length: 17 amino acids.

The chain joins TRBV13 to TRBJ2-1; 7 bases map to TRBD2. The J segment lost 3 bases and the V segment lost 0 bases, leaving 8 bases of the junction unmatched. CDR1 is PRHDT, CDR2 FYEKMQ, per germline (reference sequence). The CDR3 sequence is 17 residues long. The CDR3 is CASSLGLERGIYNEQFF. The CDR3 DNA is TGTGCCAGCAGCTTAGGCCTGGAGCGGGGTATCTACAATGAGCAGTTCTTC.

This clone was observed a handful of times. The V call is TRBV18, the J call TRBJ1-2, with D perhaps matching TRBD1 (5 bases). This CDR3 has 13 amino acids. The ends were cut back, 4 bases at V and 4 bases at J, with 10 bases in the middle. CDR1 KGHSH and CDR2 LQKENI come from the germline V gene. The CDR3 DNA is TGTGCCAGCTCACAACAGGTTTCCTATGGCTACACCTTC. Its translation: CASSQQVSYGYTF.

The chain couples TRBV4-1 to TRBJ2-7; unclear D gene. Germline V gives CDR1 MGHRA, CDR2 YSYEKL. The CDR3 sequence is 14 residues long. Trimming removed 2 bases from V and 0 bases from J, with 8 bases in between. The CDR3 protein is CASSQPASSYEQYF. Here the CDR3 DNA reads TGCGCCAGCAGCCAACCTGCCAGCTCCTACGAGCAGTACTTC.

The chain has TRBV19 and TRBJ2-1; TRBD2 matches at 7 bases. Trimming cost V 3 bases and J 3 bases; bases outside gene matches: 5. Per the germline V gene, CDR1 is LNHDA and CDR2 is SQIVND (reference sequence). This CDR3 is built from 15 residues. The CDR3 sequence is CASSIRAGVYNEQFF. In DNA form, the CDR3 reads TGTGCCAGTAGTATTCGGGCGGGAGTCTACAATGAGCAGTTCTTC.

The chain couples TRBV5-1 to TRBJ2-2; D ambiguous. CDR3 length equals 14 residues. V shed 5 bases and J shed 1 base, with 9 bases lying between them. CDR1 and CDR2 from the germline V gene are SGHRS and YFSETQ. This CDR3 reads CASRETLNTGELFF. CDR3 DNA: TGCGCCAGCAGGGAGACCCTGAACACCGGGGAGCTGTTTTTT.

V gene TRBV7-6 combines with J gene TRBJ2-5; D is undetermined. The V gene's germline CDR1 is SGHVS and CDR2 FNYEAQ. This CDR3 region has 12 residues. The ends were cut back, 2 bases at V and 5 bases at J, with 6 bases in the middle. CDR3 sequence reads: CASSLPLETQYF. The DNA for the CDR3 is TGTGCCAGCAGCTTACCTTTGGAGACCCAGTACTTC.

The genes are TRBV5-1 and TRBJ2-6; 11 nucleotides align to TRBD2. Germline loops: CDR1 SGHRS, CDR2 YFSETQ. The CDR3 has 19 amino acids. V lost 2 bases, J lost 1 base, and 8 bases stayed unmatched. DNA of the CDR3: TGCGCCAGCAGCTTTTATGGACTAGCGGGTGAGTCTGGGGCCAACGTCCTGACTTTC. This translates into CASSFYGLAGESGANVLTF.

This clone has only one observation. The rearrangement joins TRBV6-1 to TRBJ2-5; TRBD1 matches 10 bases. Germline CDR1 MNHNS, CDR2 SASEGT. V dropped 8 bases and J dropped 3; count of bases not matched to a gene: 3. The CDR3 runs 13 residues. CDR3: CASGTGVEETQYF. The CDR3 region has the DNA TGTGCCAGCGGGACAGGGGTCGAAGAGACCCAGTACTTC.

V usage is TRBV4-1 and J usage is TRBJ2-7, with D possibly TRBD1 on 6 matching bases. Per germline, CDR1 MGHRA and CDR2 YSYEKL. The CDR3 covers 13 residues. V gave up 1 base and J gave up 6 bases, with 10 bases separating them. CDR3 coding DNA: TGCGCCAGCAGCCAAGGCAGGGGCGGCGAGCAGTACTTC. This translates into CASSQGRGGEQYF.

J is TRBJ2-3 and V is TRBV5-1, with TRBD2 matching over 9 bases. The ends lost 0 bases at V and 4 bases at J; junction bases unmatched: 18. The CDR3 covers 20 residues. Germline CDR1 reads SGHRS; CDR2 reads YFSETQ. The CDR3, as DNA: TGCGCCAGCAGCTTGGGAGTTCTGGCGGGGGGGCGTAGGAGCTCAGATACGCAGTATTTT. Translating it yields CASSLGVLAGGRRSSDTQYF.

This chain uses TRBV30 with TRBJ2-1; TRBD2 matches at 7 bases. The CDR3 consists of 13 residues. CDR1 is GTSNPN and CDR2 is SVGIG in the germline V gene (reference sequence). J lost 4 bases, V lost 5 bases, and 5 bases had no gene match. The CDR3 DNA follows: TGTGCCTGGCAGGGCGGGGGATACAATGAGCAGTTCTTC. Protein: CAWQGGGYNEQFF. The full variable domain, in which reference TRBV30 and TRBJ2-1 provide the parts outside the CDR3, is SQTIHQWPATLVQPVGSPLSLECTVEGTSNPNLYWYRQAAGRGLQLLFYSVGIGQISSEVPQNLSASRPQDRQFILSSKKLLLSDSGFYLCAWQGGGYNEQFFGPGTRLTVL.